Listed below are T cell receptor beta chains from one sample, sequenced in a study of blood T cell repertoires in COVID-19. Assay used: immunoSEQ multiplex PCR; TCRdb lists only in-frame clones, some missing. The data hold about 120,000 clones, with nearly 90% observed a single time. Specimen: peripheral blood. Receptor source: a human donor in a cohort sampled during active COVID-19. Each CDR3 is given with its conserved first and last residue. Each record gives: J gene, clone size, V gene, D gene, CDR3 protein, CDR3 DNA. D genes are given only for firm matches. For some rows the clone size is stated as once, few or many, or as a class when expanded; others skip it.

>TRBJ2-7|-|TRBV7-2|TRBD1
CASSTGQGRGSYEQYF
TGTGCCAGCAGCACAGGACAGGGTAGAGGATCCTACGAGCAGTACTTC
>TRBJ1-5|-|TRBV7-9|-
CASSHREQPQHF
TGTGCCAGCAGCCACAGGGAACAGCCCCAGCATTTT
>TRBJ1-1|-|TRBV9|-
CASSGGDIDTEAFF
TGTGCCAGCAGCGGAGGGGACATTGACACTGAAGCTTTCTTT
>TRBJ1-2|-|TRBV19|-
CASAYYGYTF
TGTGCCAGTGCCTATTATGGCTACACCTTC
>TRBJ1-3|few|TRBV30|TRBD1
CAWSRQGGNTIYF
TGTGCCTGGAGCCGACAGGGTGGAAACACCATATATTTT
>TRBJ1-2|-|TRBV28|TRBD1
CASSQGQGGNNYGYTF
TGTGCCAGCAGTCAAGGACAGGGGGGGAATAACTATGGCTACACCTTC
>TRBJ2-3|-|TRBV7-6|TRBD1
CASSLGQVLTDTQYF
TGTGCCAGCAGCCTGGGACAGGTACTGACAGATACGCAGTATTTT
>TRBJ1-2|-|TRBV6-5|-
CASSLQATNYGYTF
TGTGCCAGCTCGTTGCAGGCCACTAACTATGGCTACACCTTC
>TRBJ2-7|-|TRBV24-1|-
CATSDSGQGSYEQYF
TGTGCCACCAGTGATTCCGGCCAGGGCTCCTACGAGCAGTACTTC
>TRBJ2-3|-|TRBV3-1/TRBV3-2|TRBD2
CASSQIVAGGTDTQYF
TGTGCCAGCAGCCAGATCGTAGCGGGAGGCACAGATACGCAGTATTTT